This TCR beta chain comes out of a study of shared clonotypes between healthy human individuals. General observations from the study: It was anticipated that sequencing depth would influence how many clonotypes donors shared.

The length of the CDR3 is 16 residues. At a deep level, the assay was run. Profiling relied on immunoSEQ multiplex PCR, and the TCRdb table lists in-frame clones only, not all of them. Seen here are over 950,000 clones, 70% to 80% observed once, and the top ten hold approximately 0.9%. Division of CD4+ cells produced a CD45RA+ naive subset and a CD45RA-negative memory subset. This clone has just one count. Its target is unknown. The origin of this receptor is a man in his late teens or twenties in good health. Some clones in this sample may be carry-over from other donors' samples. The J gene is TRBJ2-1, the V gene TRBV12-2; TRBD2 reflects the table's D call only, with no check against the DNA. TRBV12-2 is classified as a pseudogene. Sequencing used memory CD4+ T cells from PBMCs. Subset given: CD45RA-negative fraction. The CDR3: CASRLSLAGDYNEQFF. In DNA, the CDR3 is TGTGCAAGTCGCTTGTCACTAGCGGGAGATTACAATGAGCAGTTCTTC.